This passage covers 23 T cell receptor beta chains from one sample sequenced in a study of blood T cell repertoires in COVID-19. Generated by immunoSEQ multiplex PCR, the TCRdb table keeps only in-frame clones and is missing some. This table holds about 160,000 clones, roughly 79% found once. Sample: peripheral blood. The receptor source for this set is a woman over 75 with acute or convalescent COVID-19.

The rearrangement joins TRBV5-1 to TRBJ2-2; 7 bases fit TRBD1. The CDR3 is 13 amino acids. Germline V gives CDR1 SGHRS, CDR2 YFSETQ. Trimming removed 4 bases from V and 6 bases from J; junction bases left unmatched: 3. For the CDR3, the DNA is TGCGCCAGCAGCCCTACAGGGGCCGGGGAGCTGTTTTTT. Encoded protein: CASSPTGAGELFF.

V and J are TRBV11-2 and TRBJ2-7; 7 bases are a match to TRBD1. The CDR3 length is 14 residues. With V trimmed by 1 base and J by 5 bases, 5 bases remained unmatched. From germline, CDR1 is SGHAT and CDR2 FQNNGV. In DNA, the CDR3 is TGTGCCAGCAGCTTAGGCAGGGGGTCCCACGAGCAGTACTTC. Amino acids: CASSLGRGSHEQYF.

The V call is TRBV10-3, the J call TRBJ1-2; D may be TRBD1 (5 bases). With 5 bases removed from V and 2 bases from J, the gap between germline ends came to 9 bases. Germline V gives CDR1 ENHRY, CDR2 SYGVKD. The CDR3 length is 13 residues. The CDR3 DNA follows: TGTGCCATCAGTCAGGGTCCGAACTATGGCTACACCTTC. Protein product: CAISQGPNYGYTF.

This clone was detected only once. The J gene is TRBJ2-1, the V gene TRBV27, with D unresolved. Trimming stripped 0 bases from V and 7 bases from J, with 16 bases between. CDR1 and CDR2 (germline): MNHEY, SMNVEV (reference sequence). The CDR3 is made up of 16 amino acids. The DNA for the CDR3 is TGTGCCAGCAGTTTATCCACACACCCTCCCTGGAATGAGCAGTTCTTC. Translated: CASSLSTHPPWNEQFF.

J is TRBJ1-3 and V is TRBV6-5, with TRBD1 matching over 7 bases. This CDR3 spans 15 amino acids. Looked up from germline, CDR1 is MNHEY and CDR2 is SVGAGI. V shed 5 bases, J shed 0 bases, and the junction held 4 bases outside the gene matches. The CDR3 DNA sequence: TGTGCCAGCAGTACAACAGGGGCCTCTGGAAACACCATATATTTT. Protein product: CASSTTGASGNTIYF.

The chain carries TRBV15 and TRBJ2-3; 7 bases fit TRBD2. This CDR3 has 15 amino acids. The germline gives CDR1 LNHNV, CDR2 YYDKDF (reference sequence). The V and J ends lost 1 base and 5 bases, in that order; junction bases with no gene match: 6. The CDR3 DNA reads as TGTGCCACCAGCAGAGGTGGCGGGAGAAGAGATACGCAGTATTTT. Translated: CATSRGGGRRDTQYF. Full variable domain (outside the CDR3, taken from reference TRBV15 and TRBJ2-3): DAMVIQNPRYQVTQFGKPVTLSCSQTLNHNVMYWYQQKSSQAPKLLFHYYDKDFNNEADTPDNFQSRRPNTSFCFLDIRSPGLGDTAMYLCATSRGGGRRDTQYFGPGTRLTVL.

The V and J genes are TRBV7-2 and TRBJ2-7; D perhaps matches TRBD1 (5 bases). Germline CDR1 reads SGHTA; CDR2 reads FQGNSA. Trimming pared 5 bases from V and 3 bases from J, leaving 20 bases between. This CDR3 is 16 amino acids long. CDR3 bases: TGTGCCAGCAGCCCTTCGCAAGGCAGGGCTAGCTACGAGCAGTACTTC. This gives the protein CASSPSQGRASYEQYF. Combining the CDR3 with reference TRBV7-2 and TRBJ2-7 gives the whole variable domain GAGVSQSPSNKVTEKGKDVELRCDPISGHTALYWYRQSLGQGLEFLIYFQGNSAPDKSGLPSDRFSAERTGGSVSTLTIQRTQQEDSAVYLCASSPSQGRASYEQYFGPGTRLTVT.

This clone showed up just once. The chain combines TRBV4-2 with TRBJ2-1, with TRBD2 matching 14 bases. The CDR3 loop spans 20 amino acids. Trimming removed 1 base from V and 0 bases from J; junction bases left unmatched: 8. Looked up from germline, CDR1 is LGHNA and CDR2 is YNFKEQ. The CDR3 region has the DNA TGTGCCAGCAGCCAAGTGTCGGGACTAGCGGGAGTCAGCTCCTACAATGAGCAGTTCTTC. Its protein is CASSQVSGLAGVSSYNEQFF.

The chain uses TRBV2 and TRBJ2-3; TRBD2 matches at 7 bases. This CDR3 comprises 15 residues. Germline V gene sequence: CDR1 SNHLY, CDR2 FYNNEI. Trimming took 6 bases from V and 3 from J; bases not matched to a gene: 9. The CDR3 reads CASRATSAETDTQYF. CDR3 sequence (DNA): TGTGCCAGCAGGGCAACTAGCGCCGAAACAGATACGCAGTATTTT.

The genes are TRBV2 and TRBJ1-2; D is unresolved. V dropped 6 bases and J dropped 5 bases, with 10 bases sitting between them. CDR3 length equals 12 residues. Germline values: CDR1 SNHLY, CDR2 FYNNEI. The CDR3 DNA sequence: TGTGCCAGCAGCCCCTCGGGTTATGGCTACACCTTC. It encodes CASSPSGYGYTF.

The V call is TRBV7-2, the J call TRBJ2-2, with 8 bases that match TRBD2. Germline CDR1 and CDR2: SGHTA and FQGNSA. Unmatched junction bases numbered 6, after V lost 4 bases and J lost 2 bases. The length of the CDR3 is 16 residues. The CDR3 protein is CASSSPAGGNTGELFF. The CDR3 DNA sequence: TGTGCCAGCAGCTCCCCGGCGGGAGGAAACACCGGGGAGCTGTTTTTT.

This clone was picked up one time. The chain is built from TRBV19 and TRBJ2-5; TRBD2 is a possible D gene (6 bases). Looked up from germline, CDR1 is LNHDA and CDR2 is SQIVND (reference sequence). The V end was cut by 3 bases, the J end by 5 bases, with 10 bases between. There are 13 residues in the CDR3. This CDR3 reads CASSIGGYETQYF. The CDR3 coding sequence is TGTGCCAGTAGTATTGGAGGGTACGAGACCCAGTACTTC.

V usage is TRBV6-6 and J usage is TRBJ2-2; TRBD2 agrees at 13 bases. The CDR3 extends over 16 amino acids. J lost 6 bases, V lost 5 bases, and 6 bases had no gene match. Per the germline V gene, CDR1 is MNHNY and CDR2 is SVGAGI (reference sequence). The CDR3 DNA follows: TGTGCCAGCAGTCCCGGACTAGCGGGAGTGGCCGGGGAGCTGTTTTTT. Its translation: CASSPGLAGVAGELFF.

The rearrangement uses TRBV12-3 or TRBV12-4 and TRBJ1-1; D call uncertain. With 4 bases removed from V and 7 bases from J, the gap between germline ends came to 7 bases. The CDR3 is 11 residues long. CDR3 protein: CASSSGVEAFF. CDR3 DNA sequence: TGTGCCAGCAGTTCAGGTGTTGAAGCTTTCTTT.

The V and J genes are TRBV15 and TRBJ1-1; D unresolved. This CDR3 has 13 residues. Trimming removed 0 bases at V and 7 bases at J, with 9 bases between. Germline V lookup: CDR1 LNHNV, CDR2 YYDKDF (reference sequence). The CDR3 is CATSRDDIDEAFF. The CDR3, as DNA: TGTGCCACCAGCAGAGATGATATAGATGAAGCTTTCTTT.

This rearrangement joins TRBV2 to TRBJ1-4; 9 bases align to TRBD1. The trim removed 6 bases at V and 7 bases at J, leaving 9 bases unmatched. This CDR3 has 15 amino acids. The V gene's germline CDR1 is SNHLY and CDR2 FYNNEI. The CDR3 region is CASRALGQGGEKLFF. CDR3 sequence (DNA): TGTGCCAGCAGAGCCTTGGGACAGGGTGGTGAAAAACTGTTTTTT.

The chain employs TRBV14 and TRBJ1-6, with D possibly matching TRBD1 (6 bases). Trimming took off 7 bases at V and 9 bases at J, with 13 bases between the two ends. The CDR3 covers 13 residues. Germline V gives CDR1 SGHDN, CDR2 FVKESK. The CDR3 DNA follows: TGTGCCAGCACCCCGATACAGGGTTCACCCCTCCACTTT. It encodes CASTPIQGSPLHF.

The chain is built from TRBV12-3 or TRBV12-4 and TRBJ2-3, with D maybe TRBD2 (6 bases). The CDR3 sequence is 13 residues long. V dropped 4 bases and J dropped 8 bases, with 13 bases sitting between them. The CDR3 bases are TGTGCCAGCAGTTCGGGGGAAAGAGGTACGCAGTATTTT. Translation: CASSSGERGTQYF.

The CDR3 loop reads CASSLASDSYYGYTF. The CDR3 DNA sequence: TGCGCCAGCAGCTTGGCCTCCGACAGCTACTATGGCTACACCTTC. V is TRBV5-1 and J is TRBJ1-2, with TRBD1 as a possible D gene (5 bases). Trimming shortened V by 0 bases and J by 3 bases, and 12 bases separated the two germline ends. Germline lookup yields CDR1 SGHRS and CDR2 YFSETQ. The CDR3 length is 15 residues.

The chain couples TRBV30 to TRBJ2-7; 14 bases are a match to TRBD2. The CDR3 sequence is 20 residues long. Germline loops: CDR1 GTSNPN, CDR2 SVGIG (reference sequence). The trim removed 3 bases at V and 2 bases at J, leaving 18 bases unmatched. The CDR3 sequence: CAWSPRAGTSGSRRAYEQYF. The DNA of the CDR3 is TGTGCCTGGAGCCCCCGCGCCGGGACTAGCGGGAGTCGTCGGGCCTACGAGCAGTACTTC.

This chain uses TRBV27 with TRBJ2-5, with 7 bases fitting TRBD1. V dropped 3 bases and J dropped 4; count of bases not matched to a gene: 2. The V gene's germline CDR1 is MNHEY and CDR2 SMNVEV (reference sequence). This CDR3 spans 13 amino acids. CDR3 bases: TGTGCCAGCAGTTTGGGACAGCGAGAGACCCAGTACTTC. Amino acid sequence: CASSLGQRETQYF.

V usage is TRBV3-1 (or the pseudogene TRBV3-2) and J usage is TRBJ2-3, with 11 bases matching TRBD2. Unmatched junction bases numbered 16, after V lost 2 bases and J lost 0 bases. From germline, CDR1 is LGHDT and CDR2 YNNKEL (reference sequence). CDR3 length equals 21 residues. CDR3 sequence reads: CASSQNTLGIAGGTSTDTQYF. In DNA, the CDR3 is TGTGCCAGCAGCCAAAACACACTCGGGATAGCGGGAGGGACTAGCACAGATACGCAGTATTTT.

This clone was counted between two and nine times. J is TRBJ2-2 and V is TRBV30, with TRBD2 as a possible D gene (7 bases). V shed 4 bases and J shed 6 bases, with 18 bases lying between them. The germline V gene has CDR1 GTSNPN and CDR2 SVGIG (reference sequence). The CDR3 is 15 residues long. CDR3 in amino acids: CAWNTGRASAGELFF. CDR3 in DNA: TGTGCCTGGAATACAGGGAGGGCAAGTGCCGGGGAGCTGTTTTTT.